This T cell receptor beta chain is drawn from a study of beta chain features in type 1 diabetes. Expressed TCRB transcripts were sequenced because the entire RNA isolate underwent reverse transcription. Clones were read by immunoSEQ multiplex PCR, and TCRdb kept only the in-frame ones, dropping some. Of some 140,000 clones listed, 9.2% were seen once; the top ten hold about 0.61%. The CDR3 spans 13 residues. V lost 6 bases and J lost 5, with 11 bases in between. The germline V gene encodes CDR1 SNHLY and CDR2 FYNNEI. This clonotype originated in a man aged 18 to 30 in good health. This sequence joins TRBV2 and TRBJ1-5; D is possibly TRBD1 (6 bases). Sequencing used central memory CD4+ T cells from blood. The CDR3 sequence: CASSRDIDQPQHF. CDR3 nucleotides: TGTGCCAGCAGCCGGGACATTGATCAGCCCCAGCATTTT.